Listed here is a single T cell receptor (beta chain). V was pared by 3 bases and J by 5 bases, with 11 bases between. The CDR3 spans 14 residues. Germline CDR1 and CDR2: SGHAT and FQNNGV. Stated time point: cycle 4 day 1 (C4D1), after six to seven weeks of nivolumab. Patients all relapsed after autologous stem cell transplantation, and there was variation in brentuximab vedotin exposure. Thawed PBMCs underwent magnetic negative selection to obtain purified CD8+ T cells. Complete response, partial response or progressive disease was each patient's best response. The sample is drawn from a study of PD-1 blockade in classical Hodgkin lymphoma. Study-wide background: Nivolumab was given intravenously to patients at 3 mg/kg every 2 weeks.

Some clones are missing from TCRdb's copy, which holds only in-frame ones; the method was immunoSEQ multiplex PCR. The data hold some 20,000 clones, with around 89% observed a single time. The source of this sequence is a human donor with classical Hodgkin lymphoma. The sequenced sample was CD8+ T cells from blood, obtained before the fourth cycle of nivolumab. The chain joins TRBV11-2 to TRBJ2-1; D is possibly TRBD1 (5 bases). CDR3 loop: CASSLAGLNNEQFF. CDR3 DNA: TGTGCCAGCAGCTTGGCAGGGTTGAACAATGAGCAGTTCTTC.